This TCR beta chain comes out of a study of patients and donors after allogeneic stem cell transplantation. The V gene's germline CDR1 is SGHRS and CDR2 YFSETQ. This CDR3 has 13 amino acids. V was trimmed by 5 bases and J by 5 bases, leaving 13 bases between them. TCRdb re-derived calls from the RT-PCR reads in MiXCR, one entry per CDR3 protein. Among 800,000 to 1,000,000 distinct CDR3 sequences listed, about 20% were seen once. This clonotype was seen a few times. Sequencing was performed on blood, either unsorted or a sorted T cell fraction (not recorded which). This TCR was recovered from a human donor who was either an allogeneic HSCT recipient or a stem cell or donor lymphocyte infusion donor (not recorded which). It is not recorded whose cells these are; they may come from a transplant donor. The genes are TRBV5-1 and TRBJ2-5; D call uncertain. The CDR3 nucleotides are TGCGCCAGCAGGTCCGGGTTCATGGAGACCCAGTACTTC. Translated: CASRSGFMETQYF.